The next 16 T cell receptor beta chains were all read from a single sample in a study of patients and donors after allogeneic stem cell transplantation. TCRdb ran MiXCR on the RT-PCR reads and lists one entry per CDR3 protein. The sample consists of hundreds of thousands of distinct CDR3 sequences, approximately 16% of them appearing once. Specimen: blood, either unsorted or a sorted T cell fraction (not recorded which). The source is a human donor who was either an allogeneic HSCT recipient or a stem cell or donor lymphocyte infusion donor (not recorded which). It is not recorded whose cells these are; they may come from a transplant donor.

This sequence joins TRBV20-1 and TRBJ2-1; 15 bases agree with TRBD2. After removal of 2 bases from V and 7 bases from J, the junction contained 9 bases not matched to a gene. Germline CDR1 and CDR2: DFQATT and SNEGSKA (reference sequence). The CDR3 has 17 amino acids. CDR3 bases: TGCAGTGCTAGAACGGGACTAGCGGGGGGTCACGGGAATGAGCAGTTCTTC. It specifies CSARTGLAGGHGNEQFF.

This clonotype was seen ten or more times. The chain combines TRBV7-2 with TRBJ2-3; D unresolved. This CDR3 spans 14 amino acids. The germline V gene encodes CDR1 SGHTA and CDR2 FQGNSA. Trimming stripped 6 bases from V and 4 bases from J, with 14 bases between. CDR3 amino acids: CASSPGPWADTQYF. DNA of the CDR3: TGTGCCAGCAGTCCGGGCCCATGGGCAGATACGCAGTATTTT.

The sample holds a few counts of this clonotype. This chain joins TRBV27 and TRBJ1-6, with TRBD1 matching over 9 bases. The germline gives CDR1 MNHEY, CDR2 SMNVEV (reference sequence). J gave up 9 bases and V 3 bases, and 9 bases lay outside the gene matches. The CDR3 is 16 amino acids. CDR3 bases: TGTGCCAGCAGTTTGTCGCCCGGGACAGGGTTTTCACCCCTCCACTTT. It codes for CASSLSPGTGFSPLHF.

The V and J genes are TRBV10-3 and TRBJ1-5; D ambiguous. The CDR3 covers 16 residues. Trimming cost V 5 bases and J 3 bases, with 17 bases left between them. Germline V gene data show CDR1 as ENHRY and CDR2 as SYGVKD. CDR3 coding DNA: TGTGCCATCAGTAAGACTAAGGGAGCGGTCAATCAGCCCCAGCATTTT. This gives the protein CAISKTKGAVNQPQHF.

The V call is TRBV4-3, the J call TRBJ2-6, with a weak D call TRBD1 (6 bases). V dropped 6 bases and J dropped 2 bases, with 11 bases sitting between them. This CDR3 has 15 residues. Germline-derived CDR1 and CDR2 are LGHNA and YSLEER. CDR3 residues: CASSPRGPGANVLTF. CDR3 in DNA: TGCGCCAGCAGTCCCAGGGGCCCTGGGGCCAACGTCCTGACTTTC.

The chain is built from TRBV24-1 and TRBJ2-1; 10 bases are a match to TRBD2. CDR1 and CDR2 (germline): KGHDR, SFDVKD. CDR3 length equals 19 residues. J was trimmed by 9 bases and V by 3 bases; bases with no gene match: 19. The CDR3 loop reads CATSDTTGESGRATGEQFF. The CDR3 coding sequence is TGTGCCACCAGTGATACGACAGGGGAGAGCGGGAGGGCCACTGGTGAGCAGTTCTTC.

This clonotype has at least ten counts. This chain's CDR3 is CSVVIRGGANGNTIYF. In DNA, the CDR3 is TGCAGCGTTGTAATTAGAGGGGGCGCGAATGGAAACACCATATATTTT. The J gene is TRBJ1-3, the V gene TRBV29-1; 7 nucleotides align to TRBD1. Germline assignment: CDR1 SQVTM and CDR2 ANQGSEA. V gave up 4 bases and J gave up 3 bases; unmatched junction bases: 12. This CDR3 has 16 amino acids.

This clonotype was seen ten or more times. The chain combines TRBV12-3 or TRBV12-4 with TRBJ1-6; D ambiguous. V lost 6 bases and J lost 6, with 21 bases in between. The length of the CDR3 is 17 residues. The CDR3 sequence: CASSLGPGSAFNSPLHF. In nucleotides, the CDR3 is TGTGCCAGCAGCCTAGGGCCGGGGTCGGCCTTTAATTCACCCCTCCACTTT.

This CDR3 reads CASRGRGEGYTF. CDR3 DNA sequence: TGTGCCAGCAGGGGGCGGGGGGAAGGCTACACCTTC. The chain recombines TRBV25-1 with TRBJ1-2, with a tentative D call TRBD1 (5 bases). Germline loops: CDR1 MGHDK, CDR2 SYGVNS. Trimming took 6 bases from V and 8 from J, leaving 13 bases between them. The CDR3 spans 12 residues.

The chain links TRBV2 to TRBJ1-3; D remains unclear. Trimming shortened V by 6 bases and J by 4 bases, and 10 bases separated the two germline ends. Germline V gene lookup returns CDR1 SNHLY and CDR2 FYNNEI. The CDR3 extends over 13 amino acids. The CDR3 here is CASRGVTGNTIYF. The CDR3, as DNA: TGTGCCAGCAGGGGCGTAACGGGAAACACCATATATTTT.

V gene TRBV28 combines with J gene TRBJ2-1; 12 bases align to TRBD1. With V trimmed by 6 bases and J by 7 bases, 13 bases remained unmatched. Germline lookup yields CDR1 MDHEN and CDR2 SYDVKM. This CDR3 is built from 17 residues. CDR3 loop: CASRVLFGTGGLNEQFF. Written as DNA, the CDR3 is TGTGCCAGCAGGGTACTTTTTGGGACAGGGGGCTTAAATGAGCAGTTCTTC.

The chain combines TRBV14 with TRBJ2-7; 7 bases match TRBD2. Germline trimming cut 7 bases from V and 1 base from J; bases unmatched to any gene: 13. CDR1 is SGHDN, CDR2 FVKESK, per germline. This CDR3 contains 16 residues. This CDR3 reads CASTPLGAGPSYEQYF. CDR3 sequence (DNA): TGTGCCAGCACCCCTCTCGGAGCGGGGCCGTCCTACGAGCAGTACTTC.

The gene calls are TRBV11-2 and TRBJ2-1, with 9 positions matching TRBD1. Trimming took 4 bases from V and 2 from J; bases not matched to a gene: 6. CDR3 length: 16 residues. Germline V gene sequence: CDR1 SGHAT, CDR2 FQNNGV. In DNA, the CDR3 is TGTGCCAGCAGCTCCTACAGGGGGCTGACCTACAATGAGCAGTTCTTC. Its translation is CASSSYRGLTYNEQFF.

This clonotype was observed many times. DNA of the CDR3: TGTGCCAGTACGGGACTAGCGGGAGTGTACGGGGAGCTGTTTTTT. Residues: CASTGLAGVYGELFF. V is TRBV19 and J is TRBJ2-2; 14 positions match TRBD2. Germline V lookup: CDR1 LNHDA, CDR2 SQIVND (reference sequence). This CDR3 has 15 residues. V was clipped by 7 bases and J by 7 bases; unmatched bases: 5.

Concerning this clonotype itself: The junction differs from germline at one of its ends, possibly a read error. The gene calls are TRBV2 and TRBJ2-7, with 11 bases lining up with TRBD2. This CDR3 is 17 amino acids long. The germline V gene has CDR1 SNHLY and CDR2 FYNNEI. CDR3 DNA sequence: TGTACCAGCAGGGCGCCGGGACTAGCGGACCGCTCCTACGAGCAGTACTTC. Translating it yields CTSRAPGLADRSYEQYF.

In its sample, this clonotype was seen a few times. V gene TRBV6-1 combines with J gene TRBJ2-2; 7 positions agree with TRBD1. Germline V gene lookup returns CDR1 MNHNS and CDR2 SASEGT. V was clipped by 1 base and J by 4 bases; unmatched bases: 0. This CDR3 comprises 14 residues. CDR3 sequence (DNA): TGTGCCAGCAGTGAAGGGACAGGCACCGGGGAGCTGTTTTTT. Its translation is CASSEGTGTGELFF.